This T cell receptor (beta chain) was captured by sequencing in a study of metastatic and nonmetastatic thyroid tumors. Study-level background: Samples came from malignant and benign thyroid patients, and repertoires were compared across blood and tumor or nodule tissue.

Under the authors' procedure: For papillary thyroid cancer, a distant-metastasis classifier was constructed from CDR3 differences observed across clinicopathological groups. TCRdb reanalyzed the PCR reads via MiXCR. The V and J calls reflect TCRdb's pipeline rather than the authors' work. The profile shows 15,000 to 20,000 clones, around 33% of them singletons. Patients were all untreated before their thyroid surgery. V lost 6 bases, J lost 10 bases, and 21 bases lay in between. Germline CDR1 and CDR2: DFQATT and SNEGSKA (reference sequence). The CDR3 is 13 residues long. To note about this clone: Its target is not known.

General study points: Versus benign nodules, malignant thyroid tumors reportedly had significantly higher TCR beta diversity, in blood and tumor.

The genes are TRBV20-1 and TRBJ1-1; D ambiguous. The specimen was tumor tissue. The TCR was taken from a male donor with papillary thyroid cancer or a benign thyroid nodule (not recorded which). Some clones in this sample may be carry-over from other donors' samples. CDR3 in amino acids: CSATVRETGRAFF. CDR3 DNA sequence: TGCAGTGCCACTGTAAGGGAGACTGGCAGAGCTTTCTTT.